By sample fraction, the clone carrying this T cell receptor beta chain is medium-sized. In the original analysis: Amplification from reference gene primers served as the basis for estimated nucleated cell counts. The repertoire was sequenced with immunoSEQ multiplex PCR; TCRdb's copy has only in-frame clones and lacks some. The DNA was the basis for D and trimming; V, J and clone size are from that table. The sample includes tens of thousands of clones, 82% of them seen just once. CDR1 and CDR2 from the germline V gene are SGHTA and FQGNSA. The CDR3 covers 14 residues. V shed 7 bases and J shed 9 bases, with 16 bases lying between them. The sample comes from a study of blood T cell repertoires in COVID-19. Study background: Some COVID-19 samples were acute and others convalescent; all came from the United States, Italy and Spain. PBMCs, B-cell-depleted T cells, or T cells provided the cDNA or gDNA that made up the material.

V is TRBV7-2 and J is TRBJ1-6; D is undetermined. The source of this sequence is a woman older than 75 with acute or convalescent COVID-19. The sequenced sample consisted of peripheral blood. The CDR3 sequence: CASTRRRDGSPLHF. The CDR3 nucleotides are TGTGCCAGCACCCGCAGGAGGGATGGTTCACCCCTCCACTTT. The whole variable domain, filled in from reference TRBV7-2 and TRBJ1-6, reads GAGVSQSPSNKVTEKGKDVELRCDPISGHTALYWYRQSLGQGLEFLIYFQGNSAPDKSGLPSDRFSAERTGGSVSTLTIQRTQQEDSAVYLCASTRRRDGSPLHFGNGTRLTVT.